Below, 6 T cell receptor beta chains from the same sample are listed, as sequenced in a study of monozygotic twins with inflammatory bowel disease. Each CDR3 protein gets one entry in TCRdb, which reprocessed the 5' RACE reads and gives no DNA. The listing contains about 160,000 distinct CDR3 sequences. The sample comprised blood. The source is a human donor with ulcerative colitis or Crohn's disease, or a healthy co-twin of an affected twin (not recorded which).

The chain carries TRBV24-1 and TRBJ2-1. The CDR3 loop spans 13 amino acids. CDR1 is KGHDR and CDR2 is SFDVKD in the germline V gene. This chain's CDR3 is CATSDPSRNEQFF.

This rearrangement joins TRBV28 to TRBJ2-6. Germline values: CDR1 MDHEN, CDR2 SYDVKM. The CDR3 loop spans 16 amino acids. CDR3: CASSFFQSSGANVLTF.

The V call is TRBV7-9, the J call TRBJ2-7. The CDR3 is 12 residues long. Germline assignment: CDR1 SEHNR and CDR2 FQNEAQ (reference sequence). CDR3 sequence reads: CASSSDKYEQYF.

The J gene is TRBJ2-3, the V gene TRBV5-1. CDR1 is SGHRS and CDR2 is YFSETQ in the germline V gene. The CDR3 is 14 residues long. CDR3: CASSTGTSLDTQYF.

The J gene is TRBJ2-5, the V gene TRBV5-6. Germline CDR1 is SGHDT and CDR2 is YYEEEE. The CDR3 has 14 amino acids. CDR3: CASSSRPRQETQYF.

J is TRBJ2-1 and V is TRBV3-1; TCRdb's assignment of TRBD2 cannot be checked, as there is no DNA. In germline, CDR1 is LGHDT, CDR2 YNNKEL (reference sequence). The CDR3 runs 16 residues. Here the CDR3 reads CASTYGTSGSGAKQFF.